The 3 T cell receptor beta chains below were found in one sample sequenced in a study of T cells in Graves' hyperthyroidism and ophthalmopathy. Using RNA transcripts as the source, TCR beta CDR3 regions were amplified. Carried out on the TCR CDR3, a first-round RT-PCR used the HTBI primer set. One entry per CDR3 protein, called by TCRdb with MiXCR from the multiplex PCR reads. Of 530,000 or so distinct CDR3 sequences listed, less than 25% are singletons. The sequencing input was blood. All receptors come from a woman in her thirties with Graves' ophthalmopathy.

Comments on this clonotype: A read error is possible here, since a much larger clone lies one base away. CDR3 DNA: TGCAGTGCTGCCAGCCCTGGGGCCAACGTCCTGACTTTC. Translated, it gives CSAASPGANVLTF. V usage is TRBV20-1 and J usage is TRBJ2-6; D gene unclear. This CDR3 has 13 residues. Trimming cost V 5 bases and J 2 bases, with 7 bases left between them. Germline V lookup: CDR1 DFQATT, CDR2 SNEGSKA (reference sequence).

J is TRBJ2-7 and V is TRBV11-2, with 7 bases aligning to TRBD1. Germline V gene lookup returns CDR1 SGHAT and CDR2 FQNNGV. The CDR3 sequence is 13 residues long. V dropped 3 bases and J dropped 7; count of bases not matched to a gene: 6. The CDR3 DNA follows: TGTGCCAGCAGCTTGCGACAGGGCTTGGAGCAGTACTTC. Its translation is CASSLRQGLEQYF.

The chain uses TRBV2 and TRBJ1-1; D gene ambiguous. The CDR3 sequence is 15 residues long. CDR1 is SNHLY and CDR2 is FYNNEI in the germline V gene. V was clipped by 6 bases and J by 0 bases, with 14 bases between them. CDR3 loop: CASRQRVIMNTEAFF. CDR3 DNA sequence: TGTGCCAGCAGGCAACGGGTTATCATGAACACTGAAGCTTTCTTT. Full variable domain (missing parts from reference TRBV2 and TRBJ1-1): EPEVTQTPSHQVTQMGQEVILRCVPISNHLYFYWYRQILGQKVEFLVSFYNNEISEKSEIFDDQFSVERPDGSNFTLKIRSTKLEDSAMYFCASRQRVIMNTEAFFGQGTRLTVV.